Listed below are T cell receptor beta chains from one sample, sequenced in a study of T cell changes during pregnancy in multiple sclerosis. The method was immunoSEQ multiplex PCR; TCRdb's version includes in-frame clones alone and lacks a portion of them. Of fewer than 50,000 clones listed, approximately 90% were seen once; the top ten hold about 0.41%. The specimen comprised CD4+ T cells from peripheral blood mononuclear cells, sampled in the second trimester of pregnancy. The receptor source for this set is a female donor in good health, enrolled as a control in a pregnancy study. CDR3s include the opening cysteine and the closing phenylalanine or tryptophan. D genes are given only for firm matches. Clone size appears in some rows only: once, few, many, or a class for an expanded clone.

d_gene	abundance	v_gene	j_gene	CDR3aa	CDR3nt
TRBD1	once	TRBV5-1	TRBJ1-1	CASSFGTANTEAFF	TGCGCCAGCAGCTTCGGGACAGCCAACACTGAAGCTTTCTTT
-	-	TRBV5-1	TRBJ1-1	CASSLDRNTEAFF	TGCGCCAGCAGCTTGGATCGGAACACTGAAGCTTTCTTT
-	once	TRBV21-1	TRBJ2-1	CASSKYSQALLNRNEQFF	TGTGCCAGCAGCAAATATTCCCAGGCCCTTCTGAACCGCAATGAGCAGTTCTTC
-	-	TRBV5-1	TRBJ2-1	CASSFTPEDYNEQFF	TGCGCCAGCAGCTTCACTCCTGAAGACTACAATGAGCAGTTCTTC
-	few	TRBV18	TRBJ1-5	CASSPPQGNQPQHF	TGTGCCAGCTCACCACCTCAGGGGAATCAGCCCCAGCATTTT
TRBD2	-	TRBV5-1	TRBJ2-7	CASSSPGLAAYEQYF	TGCGCCAGCAGCTCCCCGGGACTAGCGGCTTACGAGCAGTACTTC
-	-	TRBV6-5	TRBJ1-4	CASSSRDEKLFF	TGTGCCAGCAGTTCCAGGGATGAAAAACTGTTTTTT
-	once	TRBV15	TRBJ1-2	CATSAGVFDYGYTF	TGTGCCACCAGTGCAGGGGTGTTCGACTATGGCTACACCTTC
-	-	TRBV6-1	TRBJ2-6	CASSDTSGANVLTF	TGTGCCAGCTCGGACACCTCTGGGGCCAACGTCCTGACTTTC
-	-	TRBV4-3	TRBJ1-2	CASSPLGGGQEGYTF	TGCGCCAGCAGCCCCCTAGGGGGGGGGCAGGAAGGCTACACCTTC
TRBD1	-	TRBV4-1	TRBJ1-1	CASSQDLQGGWNEAFF	TGCGCCAGCAGCCAAGACCTACAGGGGGGATGGAATGAAGCTTTCTTT
TRBD1	-	TRBV25-1	TRBJ1-2	CASSESRRAGGGGYTF	TGTGCCAGCAGTGAATCCCGCCGGGCAGGGGGCGGTGGCTACACCTTC
TRBD1	-	TRBV27	TRBJ1-2	CASTAGTEDGYTF	TGTGCCAGCACCGCTGGGACAGAGGATGGCTACACCTTC
-	-	TRBV7-2	TRBJ1-2	CASSFGGAGRNYGYTF	TGTGCCAGCAGCTTCGGGGGTGCCGGTCGTAACTATGGCTACACCTTC
TRBD2	-	TRBV7-2	TRBJ2-3	CASSLGAGGRYTQYF	TGTGCCAGCAGCTTAGGGGCGGGGGGACGATATACGCAGTATTTT
TRBD1	once	TRBV10-3	TRBJ2-7	CAISEGQAYEQYF	TGTGCCATCAGTGAAGGACAGGCTTACGAGCAGTACTTC
TRBD2	-	TRBV5-1	TRBJ2-3	CASSPERGGTDTQYF	TGCGCCAGCAGCCCCGAGCGGGGGGGCACAGATACGCAGTATTTT
TRBD1	-	TRBV19	TRBJ1-2	CASRNRDRSLHGYTF	TGTGCCAGTAGAAATCGGGACAGGAGTTTACATGGCTACACCTTC
TRBD1	-	TRBV11-2	TRBJ2-1	CASSLDRGRYNEQFF	TGTGCCAGCAGCTTAGACAGGGGGCGATACAATGAGCAGTTCTTC
-	-	TRBV18	TRBJ1-1	CASSPDQVGQKAFF	TGTGCCAGCTCACCAGATCAAGTGGGGCAGAAAGCTTTCTTT
-	-	TRBV11-2	TRBJ2-2	CASSPQATGELFF	TGTGCCAGCAGCCCTCAGGCGACCGGGGAGCTGTTTTTT
-	-	TRBV15	TRBJ1-1	CATSRDREVSNTEAFF	TGTGCCACCAGCAGAGACAGGGAGGTGTCGAACACTGAAGCTTTCTTT
TRBD1	-	TRBV14	TRBJ1-1	CASSQIRGQGARAFF	TGTGCCAGCAGCCAAATTAGAGGACAGGGGGCGCGAGCTTTCTTT
-	-	TRBV30	TRBJ1-1	CASNQAGQTEAFF	TGTGCCTCGAACCAGGCAGGGCAGACTGAAGCTTTCTTT
TRBD2	-	TRBV7-3	TRBJ2-3	CASSLIRGGGSSTDTQYF	TGTGCCAGCAGCTTAATCCGCGGGGGGGGTTCTAGCACAGATACGCAGTATTTT
TRBD1	-	TRBV6-6	TRBJ2-1	CASSKQGAYNEQFF	TGTGCCAGCAGCAAACAGGGGGCGTACAATGAGCAGTTCTTC
-	-	TRBV11-3	TRBJ2-1	CASSSHGGLEQFF	TGTGCCAGCAGCTCCCACGGGGGGCTTGAGCAGTTCTTC
-	-	TRBV18	TRBJ2-3	CASSPPLVPDTQYF	TGTGCCAGCTCACCACCGCTAGTGCCAGATACGCAGTATTTT
TRBD1	-	TRBV6-6	TRBJ1-2	CASRDRAYGYTF	TGTGCCAGCAGAGACAGGGCCTATGGCTACACCTTC
-	-	TRBV6-5	TRBJ1-1	CASSYGGALNTEAFF	TGTGCCAGCAGTTACGGCGGGGCTCTGAACACTGAAGCTTTCTTT
TRBD1	-	TRBV10-3	TRBJ1-2	CAISVRTGFYGYTF	TGTGCCATCAGTGTTCGGACAGGGTTCTATGGCTACACCTTC
TRBD1	-	TRBV9	TRBJ2-7	CASSFTGVGTYEQYF	TGTGCCAGCAGCTTTACAGGGGTTGGCACCTACGAGCAGTACTTC
-	-	TRBV7-2	TRBJ2-5	CASSQMRAQETQYF	TGTGCCAGCAGCCAGATGCGGGCCCAAGAGACCCAGTACTTC
TRBD1	-	TRBV19	TRBJ1-2	CASSQTGGFPNYGYTF	TGTGCCAGTAGTCAGACAGGGGGCTTCCCTAACTATGGCTACACCTTC
TRBD2	-	TRBV7-2	TRBJ2-5	CASSLGISGGDQETQYF	TGTGCCAGCAGCTTGGGAATCAGCGGGGGGGACCAAGAGACCCAGTACTTC
TRBD1	-	TRBV13	TRBJ1-5	CASSLGDRENQPQHF	TGTGCCAGCAGCTTAGGGGACAGGGAGAATCAGCCCCAGCATTTT
-	-	TRBV6-5	TRBJ2-2	CASTARVTGELFF	TGTGCCAGCACCGCCAGGGTAACCGGGGAGCTGTTTTTT
-	-	TRBV4-3	TRBJ1-5	CASSQDPQTASSNQPQHF	TGCGCCAGCAGCCAAGATCCCCAAACAGCCTCTAGCAATCAGCCCCAGCATTTT
-	-	TRBV7-9	TRBJ2-2	CASSLGSFLAGELFF	TGTGCCAGCAGCTTAGGTAGCTTCCTCGCCGGGGAGCTGTTTTTT
-	once	TRBV11-2	TRBJ1-2	CASSSDIVGGYTF	TGTGCCAGCAGCTCCGACATAGTCGGTGGCTACACCTTC
-	-	TRBV6-1	TRBJ2-5	CASIQGRWVETQYF	TGTGCCAGCATACAGGGGAGGTGGGTTGAGACCCAGTACTTC
-	few	TRBV2	TRBJ2-3	CARRQRGTDTQYF	TGTGCCAGACGACAGAGAGGCACAGATACGCAGTATTTT
-	-	TRBV6-4	TRBJ2-5	CAARGTQYF	TGTGCCGCCCGCGGGACCCAGTACTTC
TRBD1	-	TRBV7-8	TRBJ1-5	CASSPGQGNQPQHF	TGTGCCAGCAGCCCCGGACAGGGCAATCAGCCCCAGCATTTT
-	-	TRBV5-1	TRBJ1-1	CASSWGSGTSEAFF	TGCGCCAGCAGCTGGGGAAGCGGGACAAGTGAAGCTTTCTTT
TRBD1	-	TRBV7-3	TRBJ1-2	CASRPGGATGYTF	TGTGCCAGCAGACCAGGGGGCGCGACTGGCTACACCTTC
TRBD1	once	TRBV6-5	TRBJ1-1	CASRTGATEAFF	TGTGCCAGCAGAACAGGGGCCACTGAAGCTTTCTTT
-	-	TRBV2	TRBJ1-1	CAESPLPTEAFF	TGTGCCGAAAGCCCCCTACCCACTGAAGCTTTCTTT
-	-	TRBV6-6	TRBJ2-5	CASSTTRVWETQYF	TGTGCCAGCAGTACCACTAGGGTCTGGGAGACCCAGTACTTC
TRBD1	-	TRBV7-2	TRBJ2-5	CASSSPGQGRETQYF	TGTGCCAGCAGCTCTCCGGGACAGGGGAGAGAGACCCAGTACTTC
TRBD2	-	TRBV12-5	TRBJ2-7	CASGPHLGGTSYEQYF	TGTGCTAGTGGTCCCCACCTGGGGGGGACGTCCTACGAGCAGTACTTC
-	-	TRBV5-1	TRBJ1-2	CASSPTQENYGYTF	TGCGCCAGCAGCCCCACACAGGAGAACTATGGCTACACCTTC